This T cell receptor beta chain is from a study of control samples from healthy donors and cancer patients. Trimming removed 4 bases from V and 3 bases from J, with 13 bases in between. Germline CDR1 SNHLY, CDR2 FYNNEI. This CDR3 is 14 amino acids long. Clones were sequenced by immunoSEQ multiplex PCR, and TCRdb holds only the in-frame ones, with some missing. The sample has 85,000 to 90,000 clones, approximately 87% seen once. This clone came up once. The chain is built from TRBV2 and TRBJ2-7, with D possibly being TRBD1 or TRBD2 (7 bases each). Material: blood. The sequence was collected from a woman in her thirties or forties in good health. The CDR3 region is CASSAGGGNYEQYF. CDR3 DNA sequence: TGTGCCAGCAGTGCAGGGGGGGGAAACTACGAGCAGTACTTC.